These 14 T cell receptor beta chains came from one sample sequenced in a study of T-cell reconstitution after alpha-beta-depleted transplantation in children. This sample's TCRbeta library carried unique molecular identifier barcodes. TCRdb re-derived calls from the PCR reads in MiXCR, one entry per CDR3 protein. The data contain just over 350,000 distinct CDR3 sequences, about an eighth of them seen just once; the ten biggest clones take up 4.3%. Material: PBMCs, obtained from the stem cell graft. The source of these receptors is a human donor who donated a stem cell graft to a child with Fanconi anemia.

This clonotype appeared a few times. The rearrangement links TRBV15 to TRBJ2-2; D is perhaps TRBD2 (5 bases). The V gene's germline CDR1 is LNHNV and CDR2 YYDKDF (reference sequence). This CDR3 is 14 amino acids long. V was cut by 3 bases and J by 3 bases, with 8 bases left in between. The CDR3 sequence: CATSSMEDTGELFF. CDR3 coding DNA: TGTGCCACCAGCAGCATGGAGGACACCGGGGAGCTGTTTTTT. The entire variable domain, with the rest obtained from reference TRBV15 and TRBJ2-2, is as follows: DAMVIQNPRYQVTQFGKPVTLSCSQTLNHNVMYWYQQKSSQAPKLLFHYYDKDFNNEADTPDNFQSRRPNTSFCFLDIRSPGLGDTAMYLCATSSMEDTGELFFGEGSRLTVL.

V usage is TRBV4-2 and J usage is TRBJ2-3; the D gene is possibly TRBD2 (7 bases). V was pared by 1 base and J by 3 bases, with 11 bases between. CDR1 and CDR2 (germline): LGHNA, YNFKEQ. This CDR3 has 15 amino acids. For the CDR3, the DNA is TGTGCCAGCAGCCAAGGGGGGGGCCGGACAGATACGCAGTATTTT. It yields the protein CASSQGGGRTDTQYF.

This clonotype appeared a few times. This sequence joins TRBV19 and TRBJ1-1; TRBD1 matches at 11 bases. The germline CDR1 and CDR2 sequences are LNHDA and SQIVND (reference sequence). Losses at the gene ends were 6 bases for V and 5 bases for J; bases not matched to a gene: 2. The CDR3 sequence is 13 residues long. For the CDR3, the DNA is TGTGCCAGTAGGGACAGGGGGCGAACTGAAGCTTTCTTT. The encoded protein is CASRDRGRTEAFF. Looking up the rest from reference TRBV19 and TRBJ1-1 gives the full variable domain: DGGITQSPKYLFRKEGQNVTLSCEQNLNHDAMYWYRQDPGQGLRLIYYSQIVNDFQKGDIAEGYSVSREKKESFPLTVTSAQKNPTAFYLCASRDRGRTEAFFGQGTRLTVV.

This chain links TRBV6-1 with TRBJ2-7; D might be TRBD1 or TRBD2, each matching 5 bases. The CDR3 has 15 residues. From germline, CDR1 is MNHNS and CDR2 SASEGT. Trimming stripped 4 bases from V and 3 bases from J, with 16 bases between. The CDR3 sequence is CASSAPQGESYEQYF. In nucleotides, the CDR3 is TGTGCCAGCAGTGCGCCCCAGGGAGAAAGCTACGAGCAGTACTTC.

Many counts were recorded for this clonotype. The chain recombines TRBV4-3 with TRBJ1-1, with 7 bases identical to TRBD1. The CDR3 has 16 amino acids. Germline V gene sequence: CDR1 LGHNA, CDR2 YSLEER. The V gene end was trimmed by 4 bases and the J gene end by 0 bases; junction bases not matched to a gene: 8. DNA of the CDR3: TGCGCCAGCAGCCCATATCAACAGGGGCTGAACACTGAAGCTTTCTTT. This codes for CASSPYQQGLNTEAFF.

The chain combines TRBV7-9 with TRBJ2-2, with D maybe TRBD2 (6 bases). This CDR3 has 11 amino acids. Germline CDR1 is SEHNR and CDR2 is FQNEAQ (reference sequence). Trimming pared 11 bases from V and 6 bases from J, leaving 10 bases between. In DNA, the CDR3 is TGTGCCTGGCGGGACTCCGGGGAGCTGTTTTTT. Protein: CAWRDSGELFF.

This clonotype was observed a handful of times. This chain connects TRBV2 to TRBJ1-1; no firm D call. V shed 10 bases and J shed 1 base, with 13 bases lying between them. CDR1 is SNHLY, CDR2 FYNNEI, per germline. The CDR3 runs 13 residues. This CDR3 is CANQTRANTEAFF. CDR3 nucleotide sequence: TGTGCCAACCAGACCCGGGCGAACACTGAAGCTTTCTTT.

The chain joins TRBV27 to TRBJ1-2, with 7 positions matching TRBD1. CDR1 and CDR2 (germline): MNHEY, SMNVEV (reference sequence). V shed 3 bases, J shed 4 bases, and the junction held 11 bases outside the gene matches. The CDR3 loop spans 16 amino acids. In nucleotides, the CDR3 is TGTGCCAGCAGTTTTACAGGGGAAGAGGGAGGCTATGGCTACACCTTC. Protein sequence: CASSFTGEEGGYGYTF.

CDR3 coding DNA: TGCGCCAGCAGCTTCAGACAGCGCCAAGAGACCCAGTACTTC. Protein: CASSFRQRQETQYF. V is TRBV5-1 and J is TRBJ2-5; weak D call: TRBD1 (5 bases). The CDR3 sequence is 14 residues long. Trimming shortened V by 2 bases and J by 1 base, and 9 bases separated the two germline ends. Germline V lookup: CDR1 SGHRS, CDR2 YFSETQ. The complete variable domain, with remaining parts taken from reference TRBV5-1 and TRBJ2-5, reads KAGVTQTPRYLIKTRGQQVTLSCSPISGHRSVSWYQQTPGQGLQFLFEYFSETQRNKGNFPGRFSGRQFSNSRSEMNVSTLELGDSALYLCASSFRQRQETQYFGPGTRLLVL.

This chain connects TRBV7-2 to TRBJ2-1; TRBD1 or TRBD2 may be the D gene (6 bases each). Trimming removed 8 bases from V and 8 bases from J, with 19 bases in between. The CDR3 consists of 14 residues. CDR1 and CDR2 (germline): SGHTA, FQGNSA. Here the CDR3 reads CASASGAHVYEQFF. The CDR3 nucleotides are TGTGCCAGCGCCTCGGGGGCCCATGTATATGAGCAGTTCTTC.

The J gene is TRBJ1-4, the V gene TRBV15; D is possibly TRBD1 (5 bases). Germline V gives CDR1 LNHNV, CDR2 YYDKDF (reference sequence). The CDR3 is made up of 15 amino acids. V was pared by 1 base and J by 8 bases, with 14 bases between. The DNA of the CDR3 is TGTGCCACCAGCAGAGCCCAGGGAGATATAGAAAAACTGTTTTTT. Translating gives CATSRAQGDIEKLFF.

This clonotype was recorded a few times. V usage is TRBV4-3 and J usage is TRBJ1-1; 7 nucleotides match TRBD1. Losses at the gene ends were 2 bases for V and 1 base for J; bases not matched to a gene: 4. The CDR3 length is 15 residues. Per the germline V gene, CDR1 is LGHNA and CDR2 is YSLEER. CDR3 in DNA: TGCGCCAGCAGCCAAAACGACAGGGCGAACACTGAAGCTTTCTTT. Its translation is CASSQNDRANTEAFF.

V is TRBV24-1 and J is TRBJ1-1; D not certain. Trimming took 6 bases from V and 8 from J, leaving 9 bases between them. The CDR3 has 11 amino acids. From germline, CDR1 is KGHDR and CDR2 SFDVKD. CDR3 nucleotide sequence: TGTGCCACCAGTTATTCCGGAGAAGCTTTCTTT. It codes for CATSYSGEAFF.

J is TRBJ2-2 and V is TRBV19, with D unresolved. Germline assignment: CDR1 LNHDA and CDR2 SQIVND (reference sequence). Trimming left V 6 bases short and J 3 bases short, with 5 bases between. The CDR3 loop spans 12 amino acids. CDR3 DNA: TGTGCCAGTAGAGAATACACCGGGGAGCTGTTTTTT. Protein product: CASREYTGELFF.